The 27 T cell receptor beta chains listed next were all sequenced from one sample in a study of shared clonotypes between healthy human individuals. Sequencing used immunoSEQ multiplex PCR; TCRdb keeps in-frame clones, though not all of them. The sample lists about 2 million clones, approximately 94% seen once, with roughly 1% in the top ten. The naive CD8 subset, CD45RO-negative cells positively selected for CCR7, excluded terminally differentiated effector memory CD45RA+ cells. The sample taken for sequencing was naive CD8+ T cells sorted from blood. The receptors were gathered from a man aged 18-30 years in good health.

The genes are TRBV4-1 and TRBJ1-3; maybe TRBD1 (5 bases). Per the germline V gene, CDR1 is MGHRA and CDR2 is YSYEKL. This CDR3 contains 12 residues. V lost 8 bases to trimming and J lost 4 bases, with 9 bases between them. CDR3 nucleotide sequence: TGCGCCAGCCGGGGCATGGGAAACACCATATATTTT. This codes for CASRGMGNTIYF.

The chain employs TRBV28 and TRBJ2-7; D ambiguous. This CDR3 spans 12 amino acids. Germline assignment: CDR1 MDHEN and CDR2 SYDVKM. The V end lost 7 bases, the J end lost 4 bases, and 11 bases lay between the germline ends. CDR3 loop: CASNPGAYEQYF. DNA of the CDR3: TGTGCCAGCAACCCGGGCGCGTACGAGCAGTACTTC. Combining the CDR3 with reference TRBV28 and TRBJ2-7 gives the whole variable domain DVKVTQSSRYLVKRTGEKVFLECVQDMDHENMFWYRQDPGLGLRLIYFSYDVKMKEKGDIPEGYSVSREKKERFSLILESASTNQTSMYLCASNPGAYEQYFGPGTRLTVT.

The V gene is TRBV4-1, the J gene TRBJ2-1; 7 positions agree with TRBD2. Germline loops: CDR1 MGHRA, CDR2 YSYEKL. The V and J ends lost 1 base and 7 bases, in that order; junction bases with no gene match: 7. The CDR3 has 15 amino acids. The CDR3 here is CASSQAAGTTNEQFF. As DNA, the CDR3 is TGCGCCAGCAGCCAAGCGGCCGGGACTACAAATGAGCAGTTCTTC.

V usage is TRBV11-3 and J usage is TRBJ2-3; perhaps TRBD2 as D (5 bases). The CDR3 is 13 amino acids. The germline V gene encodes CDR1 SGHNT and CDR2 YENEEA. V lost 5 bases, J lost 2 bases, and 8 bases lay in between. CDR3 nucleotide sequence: TGTGCCAGCAGCCCCGGACTCACAGATACGCAGTATTTT. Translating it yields CASSPGLTDTQYF. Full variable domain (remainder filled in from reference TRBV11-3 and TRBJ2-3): EAGVVQSPRYKIIEKKQPVAFWCNPISGHNTLYWYLQNLGQGPELLIRYENEEAVDDSQLPKDRFSAERLKGVDSTLKIQPAELGDSAVYLCASSPGLTDTQYFGPGTRLTVL.

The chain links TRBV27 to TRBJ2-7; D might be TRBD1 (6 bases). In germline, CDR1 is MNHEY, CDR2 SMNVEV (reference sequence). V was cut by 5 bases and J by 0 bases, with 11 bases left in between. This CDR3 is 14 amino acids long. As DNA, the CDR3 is TGTGCCAGCAGTCCGGACAGCTACTCCTACGAGCAGTACTTC. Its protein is CASSPDSYSYEQYF.

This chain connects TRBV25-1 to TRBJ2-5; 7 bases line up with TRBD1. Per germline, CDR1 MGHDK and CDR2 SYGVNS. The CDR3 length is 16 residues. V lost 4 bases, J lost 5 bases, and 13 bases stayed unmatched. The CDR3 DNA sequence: TGTGCCAGCAGTGTAGGTTCAGGCTCGACAGGGGAGACCCAGTACTTC. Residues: CASSVGSGSTGETQYF.

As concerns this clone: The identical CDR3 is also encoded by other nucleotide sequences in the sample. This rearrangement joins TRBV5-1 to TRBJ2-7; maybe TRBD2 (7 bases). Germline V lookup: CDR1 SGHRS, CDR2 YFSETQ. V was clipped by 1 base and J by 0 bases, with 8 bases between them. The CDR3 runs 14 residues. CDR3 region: CASSLRGGSYEQYF. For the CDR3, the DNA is TGCGCCAGCAGCTTGAGGGGGGGCTCCTACGAGCAGTACTTC. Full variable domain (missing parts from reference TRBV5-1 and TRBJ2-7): KAGVTQTPRYLIKTRGQQVTLSCSPISGHRSVSWYQQTPGQGLQFLFEYFSETQRNKGNFPGRFSGRQFSNSRSEMNVSTLELGDSALYLCASSLRGGSYEQYFGPGTRLTVT.

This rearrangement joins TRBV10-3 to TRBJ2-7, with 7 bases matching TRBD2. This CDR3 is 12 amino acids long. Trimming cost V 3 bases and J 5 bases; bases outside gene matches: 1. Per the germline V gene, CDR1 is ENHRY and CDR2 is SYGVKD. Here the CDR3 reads CAISDSGNEQYF. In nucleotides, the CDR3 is TGTGCCATCAGTGACAGCGGGAACGAGCAGTACTTC.

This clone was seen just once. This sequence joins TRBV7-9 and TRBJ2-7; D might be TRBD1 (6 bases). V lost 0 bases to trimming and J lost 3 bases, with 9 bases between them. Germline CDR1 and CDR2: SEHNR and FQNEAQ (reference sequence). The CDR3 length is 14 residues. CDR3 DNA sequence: TGTGCCAGCAGCTTAGCGGGGGCCGACTACGAGCAGTACTTC. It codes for CASSLAGADYEQYF.

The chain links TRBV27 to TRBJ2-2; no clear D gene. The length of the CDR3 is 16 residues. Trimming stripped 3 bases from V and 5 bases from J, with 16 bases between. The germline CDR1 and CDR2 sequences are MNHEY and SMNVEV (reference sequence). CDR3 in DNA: TGTGCCAGCAGTTTGTCCGGGCCTCTGGGGACCGGGGAGCTGTTTTTT. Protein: CASSLSGPLGTGELFF.

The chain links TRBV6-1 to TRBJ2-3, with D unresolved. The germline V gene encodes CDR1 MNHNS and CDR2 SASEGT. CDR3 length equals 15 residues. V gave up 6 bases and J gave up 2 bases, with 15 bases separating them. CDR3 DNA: TGTGCCAGCAGAATCACATACCCTCTCACAGATACGCAGTATTTT. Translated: CASRITYPLTDTQYF.

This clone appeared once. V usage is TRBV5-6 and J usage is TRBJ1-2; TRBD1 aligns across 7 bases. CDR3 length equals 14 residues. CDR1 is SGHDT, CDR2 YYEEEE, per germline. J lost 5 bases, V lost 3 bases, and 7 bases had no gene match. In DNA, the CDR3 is TGTGCCAGCAGCTCGACAGGGACCGGATATGGCTACACCTTC. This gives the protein CASSSTGTGYGYTF.

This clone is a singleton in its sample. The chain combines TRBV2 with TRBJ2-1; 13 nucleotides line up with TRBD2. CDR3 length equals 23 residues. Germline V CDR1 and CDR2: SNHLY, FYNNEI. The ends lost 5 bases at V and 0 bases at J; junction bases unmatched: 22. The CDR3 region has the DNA TGTGCCAGCAGTACCTCCCCGACCAGACTAGCGGGAGGACATCCGAGCTCCTACAATGAGCAGTTCTTC. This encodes CASSTSPTRLAGGHPSSYNEQFF.

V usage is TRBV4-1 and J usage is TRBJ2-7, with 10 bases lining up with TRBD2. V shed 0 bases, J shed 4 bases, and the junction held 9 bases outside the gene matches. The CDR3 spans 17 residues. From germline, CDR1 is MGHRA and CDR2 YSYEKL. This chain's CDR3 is CASSQDGQREGRYEQYF. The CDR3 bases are TGCGCCAGCAGCCAAGATGGCCAGCGGGAGGGCCGGTACGAGCAGTACTTC.

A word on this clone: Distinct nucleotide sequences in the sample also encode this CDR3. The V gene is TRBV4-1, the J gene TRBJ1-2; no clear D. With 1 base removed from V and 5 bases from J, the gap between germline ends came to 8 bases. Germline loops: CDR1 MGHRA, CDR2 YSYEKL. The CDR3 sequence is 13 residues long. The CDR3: CASSQGLGYGYTF. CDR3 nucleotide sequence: TGCGCCAGCAGCCAAGGTCTAGGGTATGGCTACACCTTC.

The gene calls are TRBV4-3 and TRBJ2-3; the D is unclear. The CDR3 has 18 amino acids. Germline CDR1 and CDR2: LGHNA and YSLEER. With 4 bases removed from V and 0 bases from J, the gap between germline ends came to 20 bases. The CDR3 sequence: CASSLQHGGLLSTDTQYF. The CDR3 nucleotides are TGCGCCAGCAGCCTCCAACATGGCGGTTTACTTAGCACAGATACGCAGTATTTT.

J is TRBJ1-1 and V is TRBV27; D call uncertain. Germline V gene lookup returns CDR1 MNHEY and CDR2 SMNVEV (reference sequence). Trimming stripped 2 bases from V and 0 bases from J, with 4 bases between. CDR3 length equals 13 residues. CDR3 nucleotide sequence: TGTGCCAGCAGTTTAGACATGAACACTGAAGCTTTCTTT. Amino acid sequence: CASSLDMNTEAFF.

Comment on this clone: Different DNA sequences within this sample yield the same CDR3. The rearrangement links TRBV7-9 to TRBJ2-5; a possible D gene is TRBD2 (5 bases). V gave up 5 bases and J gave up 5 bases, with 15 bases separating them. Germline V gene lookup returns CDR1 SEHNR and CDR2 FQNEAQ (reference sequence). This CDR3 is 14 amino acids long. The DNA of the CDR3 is TGTGCCAGCAGCCCCCCGACGGGGTGGGAGACCCAGTACTTC. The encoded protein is CASSPPTGWETQYF.

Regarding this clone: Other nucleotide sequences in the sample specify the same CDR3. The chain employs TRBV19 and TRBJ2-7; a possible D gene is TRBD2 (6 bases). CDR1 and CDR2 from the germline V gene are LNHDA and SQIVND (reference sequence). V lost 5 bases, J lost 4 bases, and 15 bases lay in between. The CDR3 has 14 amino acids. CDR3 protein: CASSPGTGAYEQYF. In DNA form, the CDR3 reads TGTGCCAGTAGTCCAGGGACTGGCGCTTACGAGCAGTACTTC.

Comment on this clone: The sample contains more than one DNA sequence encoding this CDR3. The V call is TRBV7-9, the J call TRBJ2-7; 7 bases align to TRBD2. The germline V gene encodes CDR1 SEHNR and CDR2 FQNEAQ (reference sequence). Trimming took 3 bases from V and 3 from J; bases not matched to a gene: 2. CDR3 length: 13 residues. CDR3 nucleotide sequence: TGTGCCAGCAGCTTTGGCGGGGGCTACGAGCAGTACTTC. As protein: CASSFGGGYEQYF.

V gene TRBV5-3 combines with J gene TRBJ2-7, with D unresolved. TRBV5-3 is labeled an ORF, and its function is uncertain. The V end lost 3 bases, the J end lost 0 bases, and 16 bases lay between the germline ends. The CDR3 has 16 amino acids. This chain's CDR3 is CARSWTGRTFSYEQYF. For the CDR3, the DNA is TGTGCCAGAAGCTGGACGGGCAGAACCTTCTCCTACGAGCAGTACTTC.

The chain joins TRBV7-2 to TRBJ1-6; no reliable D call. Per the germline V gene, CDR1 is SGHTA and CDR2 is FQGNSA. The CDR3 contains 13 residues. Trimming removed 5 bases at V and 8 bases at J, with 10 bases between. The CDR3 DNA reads TGTGCCAGCAGCCCGGATACCTATTCACCCCTCCACTTT. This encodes CASSPDTYSPLHF.

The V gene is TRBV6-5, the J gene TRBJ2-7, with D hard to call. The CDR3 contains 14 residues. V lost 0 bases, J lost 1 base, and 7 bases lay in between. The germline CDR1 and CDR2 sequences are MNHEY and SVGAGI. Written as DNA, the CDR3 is TGTGCCAGCAGTTACTCGGTGGAGTCCTACGAGCAGTACTTC. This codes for CASSYSVESYEQYF.

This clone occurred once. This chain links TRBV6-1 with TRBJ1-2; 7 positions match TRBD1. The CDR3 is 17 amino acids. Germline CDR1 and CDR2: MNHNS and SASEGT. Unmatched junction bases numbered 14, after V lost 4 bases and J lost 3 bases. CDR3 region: CASSVRGGRLDDYGYTF. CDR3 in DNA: TGTGCCAGCAGTGTCAGGGGGGGACGGTTAGACGACTATGGCTACACCTTC.

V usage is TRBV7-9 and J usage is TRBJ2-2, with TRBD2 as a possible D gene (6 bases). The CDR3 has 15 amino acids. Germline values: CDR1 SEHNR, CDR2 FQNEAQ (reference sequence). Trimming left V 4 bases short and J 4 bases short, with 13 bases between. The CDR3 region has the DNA TGTGCCAGCAGCTCGAGCGGGTTGAGCACCGGGGAGCTGTTTTTT. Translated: CASSSSGLSTGELFF.

The chain's CDR3 is CASSLELGGTNTEAFF. Here the CDR3 DNA reads TGCGCCAGCAGTCTGGAACTTGGGGGGACCAACACTGAAGCTTTCTTT. The chain uses TRBV5-1 and TRBJ1-1; tentative D call: TRBD1 (5 bases). CDR3 length: 16 amino acids. Germline values: CDR1 SGHRS, CDR2 YFSETQ. Trimming pared 5 bases from V and 2 bases from J, leaving 19 bases between.

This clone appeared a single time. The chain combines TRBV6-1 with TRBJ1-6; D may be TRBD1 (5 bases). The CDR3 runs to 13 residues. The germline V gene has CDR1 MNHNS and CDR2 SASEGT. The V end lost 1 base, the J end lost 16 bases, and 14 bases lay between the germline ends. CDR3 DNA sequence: TGTGCCAGCAGTGAAGACTTGGGGGGTATACTCCACTTT. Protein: CASSEDLGGILHF.